This entry features one TCR beta chain sequence. The data belong to a study of T cell changes during pregnancy in multiple sclerosis. The repertoire was sequenced with immunoSEQ multiplex PCR; TCRdb's copy has only in-frame clones and lacks some. This table has 20,000 to 25,000 clones, more than 75% appearing once. The source of this sequence is a female donor with multiple sclerosis, enrolled in a pregnancy study. The sequences come from CD8+ T cells from peripheral blood mononuclear cells, collected after pregnancy.

CDR3 bases: TGTGCAAGTCGCTTAGAGGAAGCGGGAGAGGATGAGCAGTTCTTC. It is translated as CASRLEEAGEDEQFF. This chain connects TRBV12-2 to TRBJ2-1; TRBD2 is the table's D call, not checked against the DNA. TRBV12-2 is labeled a pseudogene. There are 15 residues in the CDR3.